The 18 T cell receptor beta chains presented below share a single source sample, sequenced in a study of T cell clones after liver transplantation. The data were produced by immunoSEQ multiplex PCR, yet TCRdb's version contains in-frame clones alone and is incomplete. The sample lists about 120,000 clones, about nine tenths occurring once. This specimen consisted of CD4+ T cells from blood, obtained 12 months after liver transplant. Every receptor here comes from a human patient who received a liver transplant. Some T cells may be provided by the graft donor.

The V and J genes are TRBV5-1 and TRBJ2-5; TRBD2 aligns across 14 bases. Germline V gene lookup returns CDR1 SGHRS and CDR2 YFSETQ. V lost 4 bases, J lost 5 bases, and 10 bases stayed unmatched. This CDR3 is 17 amino acids long. The CDR3 reads CASSTGLAGGQGETQYF. In nucleotides, the CDR3 is TGCGCCAGCAGCACAGGACTAGCGGGAGGACAGGGGGAGACCCAGTACTTC.

V is TRBV28 and J is TRBJ1-4; 7 bases are a match to TRBD1. V lost 4 bases to trimming and J lost 7 bases; unmatched junction nucleotides: 9. Germline values: CDR1 MDHEN, CDR2 SYDVKM. This CDR3 spans 15 amino acids. CDR3 bases: TGTGCCAGCAGTTCCCCGGGGACAGACGTTGAAAAACTGTTTTTT. Translating gives CASSSPGTDVEKLFF.

This chain links TRBV27 with TRBJ2-1; D ambiguous. V lost 5 bases and J 5 bases, leaving 10 bases between the germline ends. CDR1 MNHEY and CDR2 SMNVEV come from the germline V gene (reference sequence). The CDR3 is 13 residues long. The CDR3 is CASSPPYNNEQFF. CDR3 nucleotide sequence: TGTGCCAGCAGTCCCCCTTATAACAATGAGCAGTTCTTC.

The rearrangement joins TRBV7-8 to TRBJ1-1; D unresolved. The CDR3 covers 15 residues. V was pared by 3 bases and J by 0 bases, with 11 bases between. CDR1 is SGHVS and CDR2 is FQNEAQ in the germline V gene. The CDR3 coding sequence is TGTGCCAGCAGCTTGTCGGGTCTTCTGAACACTGAAGCTTTCTTT. Protein: CASSLSGLLNTEAFF.

The sample holds one count of this clone. The rearrangement uses TRBV19 and TRBJ2-3; 10 bases align to TRBD2. V was clipped by 9 bases and J by 0 bases; unmatched bases: 6. Germline V gene lookup returns CDR1 LNHDA and CDR2 SQIVND (reference sequence). This CDR3 region has 15 residues. Written as DNA, the CDR3 is TGTGCCAGCGCTTCGACTAGCGGGAGCACAGATACGCAGTATTTT. Translated: CASASTSGSTDTQYF.

This clone was detected once. The chain joins TRBV5-6 to TRBJ2-7; 7 nucleotides align to TRBD2. In germline, CDR1 is SGHDT, CDR2 YYEEEE. The CDR3 is made up of 14 amino acids. V lost 6 bases to trimming and J lost 2 bases; unmatched junction nucleotides: 8. CDR3 sequence: CASTLGGGPYEQYF. DNA of the CDR3: TGTGCCAGCACCCTTGGGGGAGGGCCCTACGAGCAGTACTTC.

This rearrangement joins TRBV5-1 to TRBJ2-2; D may be TRBD1 or TRBD2 (7 bases each). V lost 4 bases and J 4 bases, leaving 14 bases between the germline ends. Looked up from germline, CDR1 is SGHRS and CDR2 is YFSETQ. This CDR3 has 15 amino acids. The DNA for the CDR3 is TGCGCCAGCAGCAGAACAGGGGAGGGCACCGGGGAGCTGTTTTTT. Its translation is CASSRTGEGTGELFF.

The gene calls are TRBV28 and TRBJ2-1; D tentatively fits TRBD1 or TRBD2 (5 bases each). This CDR3 spans 15 amino acids. The V gene's germline CDR1 is MDHEN and CDR2 SYDVKM. Between the trimmed V and J ends, which lost 6 bases and 8 bases, there was a span of 20 bases. The CDR3 loop reads CASSTLGTPLYEQFF. The CDR3 DNA follows: TGTGCCAGCAGCACCCTCGGGACGCCGCTCTATGAGCAGTTCTTC.

This clone was detected once. The rearrangement links TRBV11-2 to TRBJ2-5; 10 bases line up with TRBD2. Germline V CDR1 and CDR2: SGHAT, FQNNGV. Trimming cost V 5 bases and J 7 bases; bases outside gene matches: 13. CDR3 length: 16 amino acids. CDR3 coding DNA: TGTGCCAGCAGCCCTATAGCGGGGGGAAAATACGTGACCCAGTACTTC. Translating gives CASSPIAGGKYVTQYF.

This chain connects TRBV19 to TRBJ2-4; 15 nucleotides match TRBD2. J lost 2 bases, V lost 6 bases, and 11 bases had no gene match. The germline gives CDR1 LNHDA, CDR2 SQIVND (reference sequence). This CDR3 is built from 19 residues. The CDR3 region is CASSLFGLAGGAPKNIQYF. In nucleotides, the CDR3 is TGTGCCAGTAGCCTCTTCGGACTAGCGGGAGGGGCCCCCAAAAACATTCAGTACTTC.

This clone was detected a few times. The chain combines TRBV6-5 with TRBJ1-5; D not resolved. This CDR3 comprises 12 residues. Germline loops: CDR1 MNHEY, CDR2 SVGAGI. V lost 5 bases, J lost 4 bases, and 6 bases lay in between. CDR3 bases: TGTGCCAGCAGTACCTTGAATCAGCCCCAGCATTTT. Translated, it gives CASSTLNQPQHF.

The CDR3 DNA reads as TGTGCCAGCAGTGAACAGGCCAGGCCTGAGGGAGATACGCAGTATTTT. Residues: CASSEQARPEGDTQYF. The genes are TRBV6-1 and TRBJ2-3; the D gene is possibly TRBD2 (5 bases). The V gene's germline CDR1 is MNHNS and CDR2 SASEGT. V lost 2 bases and J 5 bases, leaving 17 bases between the germline ends. CDR3 size: 16 residues.

This clone came up once. The gene calls are TRBV10-1 and TRBJ2-7, with D uncertain. V was shortened by 0 bases and J by 5 bases, with 5 bases between the two germline ends. Germline V gives CDR1 WNHNN, CDR2 SYGVQD (reference sequence). The CDR3 is made up of 12 amino acids. The CDR3 reads CASSESIDEQYF. In DNA, the CDR3 is TGCGCCAGCAGTGAGTCGATAGACGAGCAGTACTTC.

The rearrangement links TRBV19 to TRBJ2-2; TRBD2 agrees at 7 bases. This CDR3 is built from 16 residues. CDR1 is LNHDA, CDR2 SQIVND, per germline (reference sequence). Germline trimming cut 2 bases from V and 5 bases from J; bases unmatched to any gene: 8. CDR3 bases: TGTGCCAGTAGTATACCTGGGGGAGGGGAGACCGGGGAGCTGTTTTTT. Residues: CASSIPGGGETGELFF.

The chain recombines TRBV6-1 with TRBJ2-3, with TRBD1 matching 8 bases. Looked up from germline, CDR1 is MNHNS and CDR2 is SASEGT. The CDR3 runs to 14 residues. J lost 2 bases, V lost 7 bases, and 5 bases had no gene match. As DNA, the CDR3 is TGTGCCAGCACCATGACAGGGGACACAGATACGCAGTATTTT. Translation gives CASTMTGDTDTQYF.

The chain is built from TRBV7-9 and TRBJ1-2; D gene uncertain. In germline, CDR1 is SEHNR, CDR2 FQNEAQ (reference sequence). This CDR3 comprises 12 residues. V was pared by 7 bases and J by 4 bases, with 10 bases between. CDR3 loop: CASTQMPYGYTF. Here the CDR3 DNA reads TGTGCCAGCACCCAAATGCCCTATGGCTACACCTTC.

This chain links TRBV27 with TRBJ1-2; unclear D gene. The V end lost 2 bases, the J end lost 1 base, and 8 bases lay between the germline ends. Germline loops: CDR1 MNHEY, CDR2 SMNVEV (reference sequence). The CDR3 covers 14 residues. CDR3 sequence (DNA): TGTGCCAGCAGTTTAGAAGGGATTAACTATGGCTACACCTTC. As protein: CASSLEGINYGYTF.

The genes are TRBV5-1 and TRBJ1-2; maybe TRBD1 (5 bases). The CDR3 runs 15 residues. V lost 4 bases to trimming and J lost 0 bases, with 13 bases between them. Germline V lookup: CDR1 SGHRS, CDR2 YFSETQ. CDR3 protein: CASSPGTQANYGYTF. CDR3 sequence (DNA): TGCGCCAGCAGCCCAGGGACGCAAGCTAACTATGGCTACACCTTC.